This entry lists 31 T cell receptor beta chains sequenced from one sample in a study of blood T cells in healthy people across ages. The use of a sample-barcoded 5' primer and a J-beta primer mix characterized a second PCR of about 7 to 12 cycles. TCRdb passed the 5' RACE reads through MiXCR, listing each CDR3 protein once. Of about 560,000 distinct CDR3 sequences listed, about 27% are singletons. This same sample was also taken into another study, of T cells of mothers and their children.

The material sequenced was blood. The receptors originated from a boy younger than 10 in good health.

This clonotype was seen a handful of times. The chain combines TRBV4-3 with TRBJ2-2; no clear D. The germline CDR1 and CDR2 sequences are LGHNA and YSLEER. V lost 1 base and J lost 5, with 11 bases in between. CDR3 length: 15 amino acids. CDR3 bases: TGCGCCAGCAGCCAAGGGGGTGTGGGGACCGGGGAGCTGTTTTTT. It codes for CASSQGGVGTGELFF.

The V gene is TRBV20-1, the J gene TRBJ2-3, with 7 bases that match TRBD1. This CDR3 is 12 amino acids long. Germline CDR1 reads DFQATT; CDR2 reads SNEGSKA (reference sequence). The CDR3 is CSADRDPDTQYF. CDR3 coding DNA: TGCAGCGCTGACAGGGACCCAGATACGCAGTATTTT.

The chain recombines TRBV12-3 or TRBV12-4 with TRBJ2-5, with no clear D. V gave up 4 bases and J gave up 4 bases, with 13 bases separating them. The CDR3 totals 14 residues. CDR3 nucleotide sequence: TGTGCCAGCAGTTCCTCGACCGGTGGAGAGACCCAGTACTTC. Residues: CASSSSTGGETQYF.

This clonotype was counted between two and nine times. The DNA for the CDR3 is TGTGCCAGCAGTTTAGGGCCCTCCGACTGGGAGACCCAGTACTTC. It yields the protein CASSLGPSDWETQYF. The rearrangement links TRBV6-5 to TRBJ2-7, with unresolved D. TRBJ2-5 matches the DNA end more closely, so the J call is doubtful. The CDR3 consists of 15 residues. CDR1 is MNHEY, CDR2 SVGAGI, per germline.

This clonotype appeared a few times. The chain couples TRBV29-1 to TRBJ1-2; D is perhaps TRBD1 (5 bases). The ends were cut back, 4 bases at V and 7 bases at J, with 13 bases in the middle. This CDR3 spans 12 amino acids. Germline V gene lookup returns CDR1 SQVTM and CDR2 ANQGSEA. CDR3 sequence: CSVGGTEGGYTF. The CDR3 nucleotides read TGCAGCGTTGGAGGGACTGAGGGTGGCTACACCTTC.

The chain recombines TRBV6-5 with TRBJ2-2, with 10 nucleotides matching TRBD2. Per the germline V gene, CDR1 is MNHEY and CDR2 is SVGAGI. V lost 1 base, J lost 4 bases, and 3 bases stayed unmatched. This CDR3 is 16 amino acids long. The CDR3 loop is CASSYFPSGGTGELFF. In DNA form, the CDR3 reads TGTGCCAGCAGTTACTTTCCTAGCGGGGGCACCGGGGAGCTGTTTTTT.

This clonotype was recorded a few times. V and J are TRBV6-4 and TRBJ2-3; D gene uncertain. With 0 bases removed from V and 3 bases from J, the gap between germline ends came to 7 bases. The germline gives CDR1 MRHNA, CDR2 SNTAGT. This CDR3 has 14 residues. DNA for the CDR3: TGTGCCAGCAGTGACTCAGTCGGGACAGATACGCAGTATTTT. This gives the protein CASSDSVGTDTQYF.

The rearrangement uses TRBV4-2 and TRBJ2-3; possible D gene TRBD2, 6 bases. In germline, CDR1 is LGHNA, CDR2 YNFKEQ. The CDR3 runs 15 residues. V lost 6 bases and J lost 4, with 17 bases in between. CDR3 coding DNA: TGTGCCAGCAGTCCACGGGAGAGCCAGGCAGATACGCAGTATTTT. This sequence encodes CASSPRESQADTQYF.

The rearrangement uses TRBV29-1 and TRBJ1-4; perhaps TRBD1 as D (6 bases). CDR3 length: 15 residues. Trimming removed 0 bases at V and 8 bases at J, with 16 bases between. CDR1 is SQVTM, CDR2 ANQGSEA, per germline. The CDR3 DNA reads as TGCAGCGTTGAAGATAGGGTGACAGGCGGCGAAAAACTGTTTTTT. This codes for CSVEDRVTGGEKLFF.

This clonotype was seen once. The chain carries TRBV16 and TRBJ1-2, with 9 bases identical to TRBD1. This CDR3 has 14 amino acids. The germline gives CDR1 KGHSY, CDR2 FQNENV. The V and J ends lost 0 bases and 7 bases, in that order; junction bases with no gene match: 3. The CDR3 DNA follows: TGTGCCAGCAGCCAATCCCGGACAGGGGTTGGCTACACCTTC. Residues: CASSQSRTGVGYTF.

A few counts support this clonotype. Mismatch with germline at one junction end may stem from a read error. The CDR3 region has the DNA TGTGCCAGCAGTCGGGACGATCGCATGGTTTTT. Protein product: CASSRDDRMVF. This rearrangement joins TRBV12-3 or TRBV12-4 to TRBJ1-5; D is perhaps TRBD1 (5 bases). The CDR3 extends over 11 amino acids.

This clonotype was found a few times. J is TRBJ2-1 and V is TRBV12-3 or TRBV12-4; D is uncertain. V gave up 5 bases and J gave up 5 bases, with 1 base separating them. The CDR3 is made up of 10 amino acids. The CDR3 DNA reads TGTGCCAGCAGTAACAATGAGCAGTTCTTC. Translating gives CASSNNEQFF.

The V and J genes are TRBV6-6 and TRBJ2-7, with D perhaps assigned TRBD1 or TRBD2 (5 bases each). Germline assignment: CDR1 MNHNY and CDR2 SVGAGI (reference sequence). The CDR3 spans 15 residues. Trimming pared 6 bases from V and 0 bases from J, leaving 15 bases between. The CDR3 sequence: CASRDPGRHSYEQYF. For the CDR3, the DNA is TGTGCCAGCAGGGATCCGGGACGGCACTCCTACGAGCAGTACTTC.

The table lists this clonotype with many counts. The CDR3 sequence is CASSPTGANEKLFF. CDR3 DNA: TGTGCCAGCAGCCCTACAGGGGCTAATGAAAAACTGTTTTTT. This chain connects TRBV7-6 to TRBJ1-4; 7 bases map to TRBD1. The CDR3 is made up of 14 amino acids. J lost 3 bases, V lost 5 bases, and 3 bases had no gene match. Germline V lookup: CDR1 SGHVS, CDR2 FNYEAQ.

This clonotype showed up just a few times. The rearrangement uses TRBV7-9 and TRBJ2-3; 12 bases are shared with TRBD2. CDR1 is SEHNR, CDR2 FQNEAQ, per germline (reference sequence). Trimming removed 5 bases from V and 4 bases from J; junction bases left unmatched: 10. This CDR3 is 17 amino acids long. CDR3 amino acids: CASSELAGGSESDTQYF. CDR3 DNA sequence: TGTGCCAGCAGCGAACTAGCGGGAGGCTCGGAGTCAGATACGCAGTATTTT.

The sample holds many counts of this clonotype. The chain carries TRBV29-1 and TRBJ2-5; D possibly corresponds to TRBD2 (6 bases). This CDR3 has 13 residues. Germline values: CDR1 SQVTM, CDR2 ANQGSEA. V lost 4 bases and J 5 bases, leaving 14 bases between the germline ends. CDR3: CSVGPTSLETQYF. The DNA of the CDR3 is TGCAGCGTTGGCCCTACTAGCTTGGAGACCCAGTACTTC. The variable domain in full, completed from reference TRBV29-1 and TRBJ2-5, reads SAVISQKPSRDICQRGTSLTIQCQVDSQVTMMFWYRQQPGQSLTLIATANQGSEATYESGFVIDKFPISRPNLTFSTLTVSNMSPEDSSIYLCSVGPTSLETQYFGPGTRLLVL.

The DNA for the CDR3 is TGCGCCAGCAGCGCGGAGGTTGTTAAGAACACTGAAGCTTTCTTT. Amino acid sequence: CASSAEVVKNTEAFF. This rearrangement joins TRBV5-1 to TRBJ1-1, with D unresolved. Germline CDR1 reads SGHRS; CDR2 reads YFSETQ. Deletions cut 4 bases from V and 1 base from J, with 14 bases between. CDR3 length: 15 residues.

V usage is TRBV28 and J usage is TRBJ1-2; D gene ambiguous. V lost 5 bases to trimming and J lost 8 bases, with 21 bases between them. Germline lookup yields CDR1 MDHEN and CDR2 SYDVKM. The CDR3 consists of 15 residues. The CDR3 nucleotides are TGTGCCAGCAGTCCCGTTCGACTGGGATTAGGGGGCTACACCTTC. Translating it yields CASSPVRLGLGGYTF.

The rearrangement links TRBV29-1 to TRBJ1-2; tentative D call: TRBD1 (5 bases). Trimming took 6 bases from V and 2 from J, leaving 13 bases between them. The length of the CDR3 is 13 residues. The germline V gene encodes CDR1 SQVTM and CDR2 ANQGSEA. In nucleotides, the CDR3 is TGCAGCGTAGTGACAGACTTAAACTATGGCTACACCTTC. It is translated as CSVVTDLNYGYTF.

This clonotype came up a few times. The genes are TRBV4-2 and TRBJ2-2; D gene uncertain. The CDR3 loop spans 14 amino acids. With 1 base removed from V and 7 bases from J, the gap between germline ends came to 10 bases. Germline V CDR1 and CDR2: LGHNA, YNFKEQ. CDR3 protein: CASSQVGVNGELFF. CDR3 nucleotide sequence: TGTGCCAGCAGCCAAGTTGGCGTAAACGGGGAGCTGTTTTTT.

This chain links TRBV20-1 with TRBJ2-3; D not resolved. Germline V gives CDR1 DFQATT, CDR2 SNEGSKA (reference sequence). Trimming shortened V by 3 bases and J by 5 bases, and 12 bases separated the two germline ends. The CDR3 spans 13 residues. DNA for the CDR3: TGCAGTGCTAGTCGGACCCTAAAAGATACGCAGTATTTT. Translation gives CSASRTLKDTQYF.

J is TRBJ1-1 and V is TRBV29-1; a possible D gene is TRBD1 (6 bases). Trimming took off 6 bases at V and 4 bases at J, with 15 bases between the two ends. Germline assignment: CDR1 SQVTM and CDR2 ANQGSEA. There are 13 residues in the CDR3. The CDR3: CSVDWGGGTEAFF. The CDR3 coding sequence is TGCAGCGTCGACTGGGGAGGGGGCACTGAAGCTTTCTTT.

In its sample, this clonotype was seen a few times. V is TRBV20-1 and J is TRBJ1-4, with no clear D. The length of the CDR3 is 12 residues. Germline V gives CDR1 DFQATT, CDR2 SNEGSKA (reference sequence). Trimming cost V 6 bases and J 8 bases, with 13 bases left between them. CDR3 nucleotide sequence: TGCAGTGCGGCGACGGGGAGGGAAAAACTGTTTTTT. Protein: CSAATGREKLFF.

The V and J genes are TRBV20-1 and TRBJ2-3; 11 bases agree with TRBD2. This CDR3 region has 15 residues. Trimming cost V 4 bases and J 3 bases; bases outside gene matches: 6. The germline V gene has CDR1 DFQATT and CDR2 SNEGSKA (reference sequence). The CDR3 loop is CSANPGLAETDTQYF. The DNA of the CDR3 is TGCAGTGCTAACCCGGGACTAGCGGAAACAGATACGCAGTATTTT.

This clonotype occurred many times. The rearrangement links TRBV29-1 to TRBJ1-1, with D unresolved. Germline values: CDR1 SQVTM, CDR2 ANQGSEA. Deletions cut 5 bases from V and 3 bases from J, with 10 bases between. The CDR3 spans 12 residues. The CDR3 loop is CSVNPWDTEAFF. CDR3 DNA: TGCAGCGTTAACCCATGGGACACTGAAGCTTTCTTT.

The CDR3 DNA is TGCAGCGCAAAACTAGCGGGACTATACAATGAGCAGTTCTTC. Protein sequence: CSAKLAGLYNEQFF. V gene TRBV29-1 combines with J gene TRBJ2-1; 10 nucleotides align to TRBD2. CDR3 length equals 14 residues. Trimming at V came to 7 bases and at J to 4 bases, leaving 7 bases not matched to a gene. CDR1 is SQVTM and CDR2 is ANQGSEA in the germline V gene.

This clonotype came up a few times. The chain carries TRBV7-2 and TRBJ1-2; 8 nucleotides agree with TRBD1. The CDR3 runs 14 residues. Germline CDR1 SGHTA, CDR2 FQGNSA. Germline trimming cut 5 bases from V and 7 bases from J; bases unmatched to any gene: 9. This chain's CDR3 is CASSPSDREGGYTF. As DNA, the CDR3 is TGTGCCAGCAGCCCCTCGGACAGGGAAGGTGGCTACACCTTC.

This clonotype turned up a few times. The rearrangement uses TRBV7-2 and TRBJ1-3, with 7 bases matching TRBD1. Germline V gene lookup returns CDR1 SGHTA and CDR2 FQGNSA. The CDR3 is 15 residues long. The ends lost 4 bases at V and 4 bases at J; junction bases unmatched: 7. DNA for the CDR3: TGTGCCAGCAGCTCATTTACAGGGGTAGGAAACACCATATATTTT. Residues: CASSSFTGVGNTIYF. The full variable domain, rest sourced from reference TRBV7-2 and TRBJ1-3, is GAGVSQSPSNKVTEKGKDVELRCDPISGHTALYWYRQSLGQGLEFLIYFQGNSAPDKSGLPSDRFSAERTGGSVSTLTIQRTQQEDSAVYLCASSSFTGVGNTIYFGEGSWLTVV.

The gene calls are TRBV29-1 and TRBJ1-3; possibly TRBD1 for D (6 bases). This CDR3 comprises 13 residues. Per germline, CDR1 SQVTM and CDR2 ANQGSEA. V lost 6 bases and J lost 0, with 9 bases in between. CDR3 bases: TGCAGCGTACAGGGAACCTCTGGAAACACCATATATTTT. It encodes CSVQGTSGNTIYF. Together with reference TRBV29-1 and TRBJ1-3, the CDR3 gives the full variable domain: SAVISQKPSRDICQRGTSLTIQCQVDSQVTMMFWYRQQPGQSLTLIATANQGSEATYESGFVIDKFPISRPNLTFSTLTVSNMSPEDSSIYLCSVQGTSGNTIYFGEGSWLTVV.

This clonotype was seen a handful of times. This chain joins TRBV11-2 and TRBJ2-5, with 9 bases fitting TRBD1. From germline, CDR1 is SGHAT and CDR2 FQNNGV. The CDR3 covers 16 residues. With V trimmed by 6 bases and J by 5 bases, 13 bases remained unmatched. For the CDR3, the DNA is TGTGCCAGCAGACCTTCCCCGGGACAGGGATGGGAGACCCAGTACTTC. It encodes CASRPSPGQGWETQYF.

There are a few counts of this clonotype. This chain uses TRBV7-9 with TRBJ1-1; D gene ambiguous. Germline CDR1 and CDR2: SEHNR and FQNEAQ (reference sequence). V was cut by 3 bases and J by 7 bases, with 12 bases left in between. The length of the CDR3 is 13 residues. The CDR3 reads CASSLLQNREAFF. The DNA of the CDR3 is TGTGCCAGCAGCTTGTTGCAGAACCGTGAAGCTTTCTTT.